Listed here is a single T cell receptor (beta chain). Its antigen is unknown. No much larger clone exists at a distance of one base, and base qualities are not known. The data were obtained in a study of blood T cell repertoires in COVID-19 (dated by TCRdb to 2020 to 2022). At the level of the whole study: The collaborator samples originated in the United States, Italy and Spain and spanned the acute and convalescent phases of COVID-19. Deeply sampled blood TCRbeta repertoires from subjects exposed to, actively infected with, or recovered from COVID-19 were included in the dataset. Where available, HLA class I and class II types were taken from metadata supplied by the sample provider and were not determined by assay-based typing. Nearly every sample came with metadata listing a de-identified subject ID, COVID-19 status, age in years and sex. The material from the prospective study consisted of cDNA or gDNA derived from T cells, B-cell-depleted T cells, or PBMCs. The samples were drawn from two sources: the first 160 participants of the ongoing ImmuneRACE study, and over 950 subjects contributed by 6 global collaborators. The repertoires were released in a freely available public database meant as a resource for research on the immune response to SARS-CoV-2. The investigation overall reported the following: How much clinical and demographic metadata was included differed by source and by participant, and the metadata was provided uncurated.

From a lookup of the germline V gene, CDR1 and CDR2 are SGHVS and FNYEAQ. V is cut by 5 bases and J by 6 bases, and the space between the germline ends is 13 bases. Spanning cysteine to phenylalanine, the CDR3 consists of 13 amino acids. Only CDR3 DNA is held: 39 bases, read in frame from base 1. Collaborating institutions collected whole blood in K2EDTA tubes following their own protocols. Collaborator samples were shipped for TCRbeta analysis as frozen whole blood, isolated PBMCs, or DNA extracted from either sample type. TCRbeta CDR3 regions were amplified from genomic DNA by means of the immunoSEQ Assay, a bias-controlled multiplex PCR. The study's processing was this. Nucleated cell counts per sample were estimated from amplification of reference gene primers within the assay. To quantify the absolute abundance of each unique TCRbeta CDR3 rearrangement, sequence reads were collapsed and filtered. For each sample, productive Simpson clonality was calculated by taking the square root of Simpson's diversity index across productive rearrangements. TCRdb obtained this table from immuneACCESS and retained in-frame rearrangements with V and J assigned. These tables miss some clones; where compared with another copy, unresolved V genes account for less than half of the shortfall, and the remainder is unexplained. The V and J calls and clone size were taken over from that table, and D and trimming were inferred from the DNA. A total of 270,000 or so clones appear in this sample, around 82% of them only once. The ten largest clones take up 2.5% to 3.5% of the sample.

This sequence was found in a woman aged 18-29 years with acute or convalescent COVID-19. Source material: peripheral blood. The sequence is built from TRBV7-6 and TRBJ2-5, and TRBD1 may be the D gene, going by 6 matching bases. The CDR3 reads as follows: CASSHSQGKTQYF. The nucleotides read TGTGCCAGCAGCCACTCACAGGGAAAGACCCAGTACTTC.